A selection of T cell receptor beta chains follows, all from one sample in a study of T-cell reconstitution after alpha-beta-depleted transplantation in children. A single record per CDR3 protein comes from TCRdb applying MiXCR to the PCR reads. The data show about 870,000 distinct CDR3 sequences, 16% seen once. The sample consisted of PBMCs, mostly from graft donor cells, taken 360 days after TCRalphabeta/CD19-depleted stem cell transplant. The receptors stem from a male patient younger than 18 who had a stem cell transplant for acute lymphoblastic leukemia, so the T cells may come from the graft donor. Both conserved end residues are part of each CDR3. The D gene is left open where the match is weak. Not all rows give a size; the values are once, few, many and, for expanded clones, a class.

TRBV7-6,-,TRBJ2-3,few,CASSLAPATQYF,TGTGCCAGCAGCTTAGCGCCCGCAACGCAGTATTTT
TRBV12-3/TRBV12-4,-,TRBJ1-5,few,CASRQKGFNQPQHF,TGTGCCAGCAGGCAAAAGGGTTTCAATCAGCCCCAGCATTTT
TRBV24-1,-,TRBJ2-1,few,CATSDLGRGYEQFF,TGTGCCACCAGTGATTTAGGCAGAGGCTATGAGCAGTTCTTC
TRBV7-3,-,TRBJ2-7,-,CASSVTPGVSYEQYF,TGTGCCAGCAGCGTGACTCCGGGCGTTAGCTACGAGCAGTACTTC
TRBV11-1,TRBD2,TRBJ2-3,-,CASRSLWAGGRPPSTDTQYF,TGTGCCAGCAGATCCCTCTGGGCGGGAGGGCGTCCCCCAAGCACAGATACGCAGTATTTT
TRBV12-3/TRBV12-4,TRBD1,TRBJ2-2,-,CASRYEDRVNTGELFF,TGTGCCAGCAGATACGAGGACAGGGTGAACACCGGGGAGCTGTTTTTT
TRBV6-2/TRBV6-3,TRBD2,TRBJ2-1,-,CASSHDPTRPIRRESYNEQFF,TGTGCCAGCAGTCATGATCCGACCCGACCTATTAGGCGGGAGTCCTACAATGAGCAGTTCTTC
TRBV7-3,-,TRBJ2-3,few,CASSHRKGTSSNTDTQYF,TGTGCCAGCAGCCATCGGAAGGGAACGAGCTCTAACACAGATACGCAGTATTTT
TRBV29-1,TRBD2,TRBJ2-1,-,CSVEDSRVPELAGSYNEQFF,TGCAGCGTTGAAGATAGCAGGGTCCCGGAGCTAGCGGGCTCCTACAATGAGCAGTTCTTC
TRBV27,TRBD2,TRBJ2-1,many,CASSLGGGGGRKQFF,TGTGCCAGCAGTTTAGGAGGTGGGGGCGGGAGGAAGCAGTTCTTC
TRBV27,-,TRBJ2-7,-,CASSLTGWSAGSSYEQYF,TGTGCCAGCAGCCTGACAGGATGGAGTGCGGGTAGCTCCTACGAGCAGTACTTC
TRBV12-3/TRBV12-4,-,TRBJ2-7,-,CASSFSSPHEQYF,TGTGCCAGCAGTTTTAGTTCCCCTCACGAGCAGTACTTC
TRBV5-1,-,TRBJ2-7,-,CASSLFMRYEQYF,TGCGCCAGCAGCTTGTTCATGCGGTACGAGCAGTACTTC
TRBV18,-,TRBJ2-5,few,CASSPSPETQYF,TGTGCCAGCTCACCCTCCCCAGAGACCCAGTACTTC
TRBV12-3/TRBV12-4,-,TRBJ1-4,many,CASSLSSGGEKLFF,TGTGCCAGCAGTTTATCCTCCGGGGGTGAAAAACTGTTTTTT
TRBV7-9,-,TRBJ2-1,few,CASTPTEGAPYNEQFF,TGTGCCAGCACGCCTACTGAGGGAGCCCCCTACAATGAGCAGTTCTTC
TRBV7-8,-,TRBJ2-7,few,CASSILVYEQYF,TGTGCCAGCAGCATCCTTGTCTACGAGCAGTACTTC
TRBV11-2,TRBD2,TRBJ2-7,few,CASSLKRELWYF,TGTGCCAGCAGCTTAAAGCGGGAGCTCTGGTACTTC
TRBV9,TRBD2,TRBJ2-2,many,CASSVEVAGVTSEDTGELFF,TGTGCCAGCAGCGTAGAAGTAGCGGGAGTTACAAGTGAGGACACCGGGGAGCTGTTTTTT
TRBV6-1,-,TRBJ1-1,-,CASSEINFWDTEAFF,TGTGCCAGCAGTGAAATCAACTTCTGGGACACTGAAGCTTTCTTT
TRBV5-1,-,TRBJ2-7,-,CASSSVSGAYEQYF,TGCGCCAGCAGCTCGGTCAGCGGTGCCTACGAGCAGTACTTC
TRBV2,-,TRBJ1-6,-,CASSGGTPDSPLHF,TGTGCCAGCAGTGGGGGAACCCCTGATTCACCCCTCCACTTT
TRBV10-3,-,TRBJ2-6,once,CAIRGASLVRSGANVLTF,TGTGCCATCAGGGGAGCAAGCCTAGTTCGCTCTGGGGCCAACGTCCTGACTTTC
TRBV6-5,-,TRBJ2-1,-,CASSWDYRGGEQFF,TGTGCCAGCAGTTGGGACTACAGAGGGGGAGAGCAGTTCTTC
TRBV23-1,TRBD1,TRBJ2-7,few,CASSQLSDRGPTLFYEQYF,TGCGCCAGCAGTCAACTCTCGGACAGGGGACCTACCCTCTTCTACGAGCAGTACTTC
TRBV4-2,TRBD2,TRBJ2-7,few,CASSQALAGGHHGQYF,TGTGCCAGCAGCCAGGCTTTAGCGGGAGGGCACCACGGGCAGTACTTC
TRBV7-7,TRBD2,TRBJ2-5,-,CASSFGGRAETQYF,TGTGCCAGCAGCTTTGGCGGGAGGGCTGAGACCCAGTACTTC
TRBV5-1,TRBD1,TRBJ2-7,-,CASSSTGTGGIEQYF,TGCGCCAGCAGCTCCACCGGGACAGGGGGCATCGAGCAGTACTTC
TRBV5-4,-,TRBJ2-1,few,CASSYDSFHYNEQFF,TGTGCCAGCAGCTACGACAGCTTTCACTACAATGAGCAGTTCTTC
TRBV19,-,TRBJ1-5,-,CASSPLVRVRQPQHF,TGTGCCAGTAGCCCTCTAGTCAGGGTTCGGCAGCCCCAGCATTTT
TRBV4-2,TRBD1,TRBJ1-5,-,CASSHMGPGQDSNQPQHF,TGTGCCAGCAGCCACATGGGTCCGGGACAGGATAGCAATCAGCCCCAGCATTTT
TRBV29-1,-,TRBJ2-7,-,CSVGFRRRYAEQYF,TGCAGCGTCGGTTTCAGGAGAAGATATGCCGAGCAGTACTTC
TRBV10-3,TRBD1,TRBJ1-2,few,CAISDYRGKRDGYTF,TGTGCCATCAGTGATTACAGGGGGAAGAGGGATGGCTACACCTTC
TRBV6-1,-,TRBJ1-3,few,CASRVFTGNTIYF,TGTGCCAGCAGGGTTTTTACTGGAAACACCATATATTTT
TRBV29-1,-,TRBJ2-7,few,CSAYTGTSYEQYF,TGCAGCGCTTATACAGGGACCTCCTACGAGCAGTACTTC
TRBV24-1,TRBD2,TRBJ2-1,few,CATSEGAGAGNEQFF,TGTGCCACCAGTGAGGGAGCGGGAGCGGGGAATGAGCAGTTCTTC
TRBV12-3/TRBV12-4,-,TRBJ1-5,-,CASSLLGRQPQHF,TGTGCCAGCAGTTTATTGGGGAGGCAGCCCCAGCATTTT
TRBV27,-,TRBJ2-7,few,CASSFEQGSSYEQYF,TGTGCCAGCAGTTTTGAGCAGGGAAGTTCCTACGAGCAGTACTTC
TRBV20-1,TRBD2,TRBJ2-3,-,CSGRDYFKMSSDTQYF,TGCAGTGGTAGGGACTACTTTAAAATGAGCTCAGATACGCAGTATTTT
TRBV29-1,TRBD1,TRBJ2-7,few,CSAIPTGDEQYF,TGCAGCGCCATCCCGACAGGGGACGAGCAGTACTTC
TRBV4-2,-,TRBJ2-1,few,CASSRGEGTYNEQFF,TGTGCCAGCAGCCGCGGGGAAGGGACCTACAATGAGCAGTTCTTC
TRBV20-1,TRBD2,TRBJ2-1,-,CSAPRTSGNYNEQFF,TGCAGTGCGCCGCGGACTAGCGGGAATTACAATGAGCAGTTCTTC
TRBV25-1,TRBD1,TRBJ2-1,once,CASSGPRQGINEQFF,TGTGCCAGCAGTGGTCCGAGACAGGGGATCAATGAGCAGTTCTTC
TRBV30,-,TRBJ2-2,-,CAWNNPGELFF,TGTGCCTGGAACAATCCCGGGGAGCTGTTTTTT
TRBV7-9,-,TRBJ2-3,few,CASSRDSAADTQYF,TGTGCCAGCAGCCGGGACTCAGCGGCAGATACGCAGTATTTT
TRBV6-4,-,TRBJ2-1,few,CASSLGWKGSYNEQFF,TGTGCCAGCAGCCTGGGATGGAAGGGCTCCTACAATGAGCAGTTCTTC
TRBV4-1,TRBD1,TRBJ1-1,many,CASSHLQGGNTEAFF,TGCGCCAGCAGCCATTTGCAGGGGGGGAACACTGAAGCTTTCTTT
TRBV6-2/TRBV6-3,-,TRBJ2-3,-,CASSYGPGITDTQYF,TGTGCCAGCAGTTACGGACCGGGGATCACAGATACGCAGTATTTT
TRBV11-1,-,TRBJ2-1,many,CASSLFRRNEQFF,TGTGCCAGCAGCTTATTCCGCCGGAATGAGCAGTTCTTC
TRBV7-8,-,TRBJ1-4,few,CASSPHRVGSEKLFF,TGTGCCAGCAGCCCCCACAGGGTAGGAAGTGAAAAACTGTTTTTT
TRBV2,-,TRBJ2-1,-,CASPILTRSLDEQFF,TGTGCCAGCCCGATTTTAACTAGGAGTCTAGATGAGCAGTTCTTC
TRBV29-1,-,TRBJ2-5,-,CSVRVEYGETQYF,TGCAGCGTTAGGGTGGAGTACGGCGAGACCCAGTACTTC
TRBV4-1,TRBD2,TRBJ2-5,-,CASSQERGRLAGDETQYF,TGCGCCAGCAGCCAAGAGAGGGGCAGACTAGCGGGAGATGAGACCCAGTACTTC
TRBV27,-,TRBJ2-7,many,CASSLSGPYEQYF,TGTGCCAGCAGTTTATCAGGACCCTACGAGCAGTACTTC
TRBV5-1,-,TRBJ2-3,few,CASSLDPSFPDTQYF,TGCGCCAGCAGCTTGGATCCTAGCTTCCCAGATACGCAGTATTTT